These 7 T cell receptor beta chains were all obtained from the same sample, sequenced in a study of naive and memory T cell subsets. Which antigens these TCRs recognize remains unknown. Two oligonucleotides, mixed equimolar, formed the beta constant-region primer covering TRBC1 and TRBC2. Ligated cDNA was amplified by four rounds of PCR with nested alpha and beta constant-region primers and SP2. Using its own MiXCR run on the UMI-ligation and nested PCR reads, TCRdb lists one record per CDR3 protein. This table has around 83,000 distinct CDR3 sequences, around 10% appearing once. Study results and limitations: Possibly reflecting memory cells re-expressing CD45RA, a few larger clonotypes occurred in naive repertoires, especially CD8.

The source material was naive CD4+ T cells from blood. Receptor source: a human donor in good health.

The V and J genes are TRBV4-3 and TRBJ2-1; 9 positions agree with TRBD1. The CDR3 totals 15 residues. V shed 2 bases, J shed 9 bases, and the junction held 8 bases outside the gene matches. Germline V CDR1 and CDR2: LGHNA, YSLEER. The CDR3 nucleotides are TGCGCCAGCAGCCAATTAGGACAGGGGCACGGTGAGCAGTTCTTC. Its translation is CASSQLGQGHGEQFF.

This clonotype was detected ten times or more. This chain connects TRBV20-1 to TRBJ2-7; possibly TRBD1 for D (6 bases). CDR3 length equals 10 residues. The V end lost 5 bases, the J end lost 5 bases, and 7 bases lay between the germline ends. Germline assignment: CDR1 DFQATT and CDR2 SNEGSKA (reference sequence). CDR3 loop: CSAYRDEQYF. The CDR3 region has the DNA TGCAGTGCTTACAGGGACGAGCAGTACTTC.

The V gene is TRBV20-1, the J gene TRBJ2-5; D might be TRBD1 or TRBD2, each matching 6 bases. The CDR3 extends over 13 amino acids. CDR1 is DFQATT and CDR2 is SNEGSKA in the germline V gene (reference sequence). The V gene lost 3 bases and the J gene lost 5 bases, with 13 bases spanning the gap. The DNA of the CDR3 is TGCAGTGCTAGGAATCTAGGGGGGGAGACCCAGTACTTC. Translated, it gives CSARNLGGETQYF.

The sample holds a few counts of this clonotype. The J gene is TRBJ2-1, the V gene TRBV12-3 or TRBV12-4, with D hard to call. This CDR3 region has 15 residues. Trimming removed 6 bases at V and 8 bases at J, with 20 bases between. CDR3 residues: CASSPPTRARDEQFF. In DNA, the CDR3 is TGTGCCAGCAGCCCTCCGACCCGGGCCCGCGATGAGCAGTTCTTC.

The chain uses TRBV6-5 and TRBJ2-3; D possibly corresponds to TRBD2 (5 bases). V was trimmed by 6 bases and J by 2 bases, leaving 12 bases between them. CDR1 is MNHEY, CDR2 SVGAGI, per germline. This CDR3 spans 14 amino acids. CDR3 region: CASRGPGNTDTQYF. The CDR3 nucleotides read TGTGCCAGCAGGGGTCCGGGGAACACAGATACGCAGTATTTT.

This clonotype has just a few counts. The V gene is TRBV12-3 or TRBV12-4, the J gene TRBJ1-1; D is unresolved. Trimming took off 3 bases at V and 4 bases at J, with 6 bases between the two ends. The CDR3 has 12 amino acids. This CDR3 reads CASSFFPTEAFF. The CDR3 bases are TGTGCCAGCAGTTTCTTCCCCACTGAAGCTTTCTTT.

In this sample, this clonotype turned up a few times. The V and J genes are TRBV25-1 and TRBJ1-3; D is perhaps TRBD1 (5 bases). Trimming left V 4 bases short and J 4 bases short, with 11 bases between. There are 14 residues in the CDR3. CDR1 and CDR2 from the germline V gene are MGHDK and SYGVNS. The DNA of the CDR3 is TGTGCCAGCAGTGCGGCGGCAGGGGGAAACACCATATATTTT. Its translation is CASSAAAGGNTIYF.